This T cell receptor beta chain was profiled in a study of blood T cells in healthy people across ages. The use of a sample-barcoded 5' primer and a J-beta primer mix characterized a second PCR of about 7 to 12 cycles. In TCRdb, the 5' RACE reads were re-called with MiXCR into one record per CDR3 protein. The data hold approximately 690,000 distinct CDR3 sequences, with approximately 40% observed a single time. Looked up from germline, CDR1 is SGHTA and CDR2 is FQGTGA. Unmatched junction bases numbered 10, after V lost 11 bases and J lost 3 bases. This CDR3 contains 15 residues. Study-level points and caveats: Across samples, TCR beta diversity tracked strongly with naive T cell percentage.

The amount of total RNA extracted per sample was at least 5.5 micrograms. This clonotype was seen only a few times. Its antigen is not identified. This clonotype originated in a man aged 80 or over in good health. What was sequenced was blood. The chain employs TRBV7-3 and TRBJ2-3, with 11 bases lining up with TRBD2. CDR3 in DNA: TGTGCCGGCGTGGTAGCGGGAGGGGTTACAGATACGCAGTATTTT. This encodes CAGVVAGGVTDTQYF.